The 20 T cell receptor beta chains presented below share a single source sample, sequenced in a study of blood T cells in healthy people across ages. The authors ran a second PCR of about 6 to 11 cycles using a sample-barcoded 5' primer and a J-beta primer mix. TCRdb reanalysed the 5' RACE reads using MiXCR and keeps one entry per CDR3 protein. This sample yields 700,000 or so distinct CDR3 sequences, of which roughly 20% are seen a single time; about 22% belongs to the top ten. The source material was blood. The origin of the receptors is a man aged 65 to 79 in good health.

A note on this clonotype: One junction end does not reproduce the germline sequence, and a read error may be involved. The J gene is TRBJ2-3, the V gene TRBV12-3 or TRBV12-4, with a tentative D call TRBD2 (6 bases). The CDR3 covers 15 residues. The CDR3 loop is CASSGSGGNTDAQYF. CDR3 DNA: TGTGCCAGCAGTGGTAGCGGAGGGAATACAGATGCGCAGTATTTT.

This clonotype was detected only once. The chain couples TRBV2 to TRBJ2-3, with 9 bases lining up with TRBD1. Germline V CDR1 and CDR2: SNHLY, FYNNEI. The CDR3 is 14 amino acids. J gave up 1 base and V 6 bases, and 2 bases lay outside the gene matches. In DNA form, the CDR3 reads TGTGCCAGCAGGGGACAGGGCGGCACAGATACGCAGTATTTT. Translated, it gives CASRGQGGTDTQYF. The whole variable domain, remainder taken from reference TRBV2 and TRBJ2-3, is EPEVTQTPSHQVTQMGQEVILRCVPISNHLYFYWYRQILGQKVEFLVSFYNNEISEKSEIFDDQFSVERPDGSNFTLKIRSTKLEDSAMYFCASRGQGGTDTQYFGPGTRLTVL.

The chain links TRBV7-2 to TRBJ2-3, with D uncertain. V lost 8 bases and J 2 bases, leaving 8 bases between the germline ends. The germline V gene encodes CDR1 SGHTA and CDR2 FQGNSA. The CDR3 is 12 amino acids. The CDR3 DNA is TGTGCCAGCTCTTGGGTCACAGATACGCAGTATTTT. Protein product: CASSWVTDTQYF.

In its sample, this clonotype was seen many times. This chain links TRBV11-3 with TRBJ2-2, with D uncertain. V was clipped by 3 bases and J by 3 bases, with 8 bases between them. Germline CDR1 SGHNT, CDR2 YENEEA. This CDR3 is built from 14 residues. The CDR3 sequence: CASSFLTDTGELFF. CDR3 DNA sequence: TGTGCCAGCAGCTTTCTGACGGACACCGGGGAGCTGTTTTTT.

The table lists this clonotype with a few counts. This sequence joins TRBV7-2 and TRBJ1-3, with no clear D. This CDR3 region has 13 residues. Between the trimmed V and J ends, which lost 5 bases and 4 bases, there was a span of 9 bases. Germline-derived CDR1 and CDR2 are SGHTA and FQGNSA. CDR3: CASSPNIGNTIYF. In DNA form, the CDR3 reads TGTGCCAGCAGCCCCAATATAGGAAACACCATATATTTT.

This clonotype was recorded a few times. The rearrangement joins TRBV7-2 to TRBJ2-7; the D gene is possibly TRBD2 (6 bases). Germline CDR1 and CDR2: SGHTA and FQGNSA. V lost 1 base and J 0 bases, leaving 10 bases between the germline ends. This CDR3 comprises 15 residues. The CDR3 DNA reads TGTGCCAGCAGCTTAGGGCGGGGTGCCTCCTACGAGCAGTACTTC. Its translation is CASSLGRGASYEQYF. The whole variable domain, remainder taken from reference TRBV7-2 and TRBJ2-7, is GAGVSQSPSNKVTEKGKDVELRCDPISGHTALYWYRQSLGQGLEFLIYFQGNSAPDKSGLPSDRFSAERTGGSVSTLTIQRTQQEDSAVYLCASSLGRGASYEQYFGPGTRLTVT.

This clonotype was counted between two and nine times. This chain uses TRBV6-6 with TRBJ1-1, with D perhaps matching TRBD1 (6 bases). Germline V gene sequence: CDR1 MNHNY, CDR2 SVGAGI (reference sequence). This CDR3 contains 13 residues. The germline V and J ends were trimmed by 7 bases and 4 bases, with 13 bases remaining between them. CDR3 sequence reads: CASNYREATEAFF. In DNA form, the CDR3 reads TGTGCCAGCAACTACAGGGAAGCCACTGAAGCTTTCTTT.

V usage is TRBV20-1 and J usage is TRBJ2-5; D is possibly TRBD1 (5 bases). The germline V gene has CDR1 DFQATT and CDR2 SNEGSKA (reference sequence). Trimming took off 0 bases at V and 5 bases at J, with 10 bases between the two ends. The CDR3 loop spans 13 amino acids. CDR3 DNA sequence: TGCAGTGCTAGAGACACAGGAGTGGAGACCCAGTACTTC. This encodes CSARDTGVETQYF.

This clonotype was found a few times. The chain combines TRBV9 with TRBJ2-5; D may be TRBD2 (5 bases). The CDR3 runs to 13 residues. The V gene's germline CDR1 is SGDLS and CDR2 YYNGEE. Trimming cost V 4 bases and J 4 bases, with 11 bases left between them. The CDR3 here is CASSIRDRETQYF. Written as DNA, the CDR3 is TGTGCCAGCAGCATACGGGATAGAGAGACCCAGTACTTC.

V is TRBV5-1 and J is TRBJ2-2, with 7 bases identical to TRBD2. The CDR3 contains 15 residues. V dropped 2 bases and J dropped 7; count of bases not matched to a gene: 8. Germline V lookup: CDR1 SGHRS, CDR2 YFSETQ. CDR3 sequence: CASSFREVSGGELFF. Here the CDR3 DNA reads TGCGCCAGCAGCTTCCGGGAGGTCTCTGGCGGGGAGCTGTTTTTT.

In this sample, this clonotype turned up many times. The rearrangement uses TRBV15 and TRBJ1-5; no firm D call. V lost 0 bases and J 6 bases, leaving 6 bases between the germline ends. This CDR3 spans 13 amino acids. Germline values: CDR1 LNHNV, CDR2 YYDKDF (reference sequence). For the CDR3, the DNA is TGTGCCACCAGCAGAGATCTAGGTCAGCCCCAGCATTTT. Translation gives CATSRDLGQPQHF.

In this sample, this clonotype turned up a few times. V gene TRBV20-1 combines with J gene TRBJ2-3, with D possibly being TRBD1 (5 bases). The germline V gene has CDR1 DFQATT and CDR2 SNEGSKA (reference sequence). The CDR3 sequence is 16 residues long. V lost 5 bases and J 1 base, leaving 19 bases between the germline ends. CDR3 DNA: TGCAGTGCTCTCCCAGGGCGTGTCCTCCGCACAGATACGCAGTATTTT. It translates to CSALPGRVLRTDTQYF.

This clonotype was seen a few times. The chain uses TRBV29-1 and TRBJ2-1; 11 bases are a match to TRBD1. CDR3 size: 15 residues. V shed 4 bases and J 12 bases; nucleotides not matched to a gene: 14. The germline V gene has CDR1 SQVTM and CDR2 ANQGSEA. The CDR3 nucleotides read TGCAGCGTTGCGTCCCGGACAGGGGGCTCTTCGGGGCAGTTCTTC. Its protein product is CSVASRTGGSSGQFF.

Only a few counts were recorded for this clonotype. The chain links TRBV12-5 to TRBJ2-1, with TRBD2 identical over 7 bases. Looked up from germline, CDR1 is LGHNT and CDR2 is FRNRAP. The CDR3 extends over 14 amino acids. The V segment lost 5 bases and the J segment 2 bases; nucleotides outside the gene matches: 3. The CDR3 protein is CASGIGTTYNEQFF. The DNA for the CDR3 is TGTGCTAGTGGTATCGGGACTACCTACAATGAGCAGTTCTTC.

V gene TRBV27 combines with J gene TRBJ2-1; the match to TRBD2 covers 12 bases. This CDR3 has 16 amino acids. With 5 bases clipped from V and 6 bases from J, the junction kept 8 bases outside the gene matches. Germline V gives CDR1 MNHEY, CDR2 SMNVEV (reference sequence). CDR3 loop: CASSGRLAGGRNEQFF. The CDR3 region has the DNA TGTGCCAGCAGTGGCCGCCTAGCGGGGGGGCGCAATGAGCAGTTCTTC.

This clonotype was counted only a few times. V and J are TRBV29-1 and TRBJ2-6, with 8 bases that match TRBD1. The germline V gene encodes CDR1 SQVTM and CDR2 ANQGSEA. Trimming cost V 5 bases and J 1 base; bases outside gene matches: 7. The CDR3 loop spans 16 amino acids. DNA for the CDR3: TGCAGCGTTCCAGACAGGGGCCCTTCTGGGGCCAACGTCCTGACTTTC. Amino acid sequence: CSVPDRGPSGANVLTF.

The chain's CDR3 is CASSGGSLTSTDTQYF. The CDR3 nucleotides read TGCGCCAGCAGCGGAGGGAGTCTTACTAGCACAGATACGCAGTATTTT. The chain links TRBV5-1 to TRBJ2-3; D possibly corresponds to TRBD2 (6 bases). Germline CDR1 and CDR2: SGHRS and YFSETQ. V gave up 4 bases and J gave up 0 bases, with 15 bases separating them. The CDR3 sequence is 16 residues long.

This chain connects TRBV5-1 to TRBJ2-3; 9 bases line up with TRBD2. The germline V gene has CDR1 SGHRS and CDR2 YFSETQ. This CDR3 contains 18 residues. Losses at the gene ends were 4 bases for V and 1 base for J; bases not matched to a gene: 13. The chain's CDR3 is CASSGGRGGLFGTDTQYF. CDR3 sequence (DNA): TGCGCCAGCAGCGGAGGGCGGGGGGGCCTTTTTGGCACAGATACGCAGTATTTT.

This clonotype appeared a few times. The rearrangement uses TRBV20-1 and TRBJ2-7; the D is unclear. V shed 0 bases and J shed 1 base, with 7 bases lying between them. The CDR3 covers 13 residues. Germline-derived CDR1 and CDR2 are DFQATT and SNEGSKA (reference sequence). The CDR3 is CSARDPLSYEQYF. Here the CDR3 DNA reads TGCAGTGCTAGAGACCCTCTATCCTACGAGCAGTACTTC.

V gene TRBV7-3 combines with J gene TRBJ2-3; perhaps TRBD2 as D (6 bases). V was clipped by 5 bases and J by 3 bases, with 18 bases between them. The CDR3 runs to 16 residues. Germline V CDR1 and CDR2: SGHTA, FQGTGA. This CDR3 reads CASSRGYGGNTDTQYF. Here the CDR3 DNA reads TGTGCCAGCAGCCGAGGATACGGCGGGAATACAGATACGCAGTATTTT.